The 30 T cell receptor beta chains presented below share a single source sample, sequenced in a study of T cells in Graves' hyperthyroidism and ophthalmopathy. TCR beta CDR3 regions were amplified from RNA transcripts. RT-PCR in the first round (using the HTBI primer set) targeted the TCR CDR3. A single record per CDR3 protein comes from TCRdb applying MiXCR to the multiplex PCR reads. The sample lists 640,000 or so distinct CDR3 sequences, roughly 14% seen once, with 3.5% to 4.5% in the top ten. Specimen: blood. These receptors all stem from a woman aged 40 to 55 with Graves' ophthalmopathy.

J is TRBJ1-2 and V is TRBV4-1; no firm D call. V was clipped by 4 bases and J by 3 bases, with 18 bases between them. CDR1 and CDR2 from the germline V gene are MGHRA and YSYEKL. CDR3 length: 16 residues. This CDR3 is CASSRVLTTSDYGYTF. The DNA for the CDR3 is TGCGCCAGCAGCCGGGTATTGACAACCTCAGACTATGGCTACACCTTC.

On this clonotype itself: The conserved phenylalanine or tryptophan is not found at the CDR3 terminus, so this likely reflects a read error. The genes are TRBV27 and TRBJ1-5; tentatively, D is TRBD1 (6 bases). Germline V gene sequence: CDR1 MNHEY, CDR2 SMNVEV (reference sequence). Trimming pared 11 bases from V and 6 bases from J, leaving 17 bases between. The CDR3 is 13 amino acids. CDR3 sequence: CAARQDSRQPQHL. CDR3 bases: TGTGCCGCCCGACAGGACTCGCGTCAGCCCCAGCATCTT.

In DNA, the CDR3 is TGCAGTGCCGGGACTAGGCAAGAGACCCAGTACTTC. It specifies CSAGTRQETQYF. V usage is TRBV20-1 and J usage is TRBJ2-5, with 8 bases matching TRBD2. The V segment lost 6 bases and the J segment 2 bases; nucleotides outside the gene matches: 2. The CDR3 is made up of 12 amino acids. CDR1 is DFQATT, CDR2 SNEGSKA, per germline (reference sequence).

This clonotype was detected ten times or more. This chain joins TRBV7-8 and TRBJ2-5, with D tentatively TRBD1 or TRBD2 (6 bases each). The CDR3 extends over 15 amino acids. CDR1 is SGHVS and CDR2 is FQNEAQ in the germline V gene. The V and J ends lost 0 bases and 5 bases respectively, with 13 bases between them. CDR3 in amino acids: CASSLALVGGETQYF. CDR3 bases: TGTGCCAGCAGCTTAGCGCTGGTAGGGGGGGAGACCCAGTACTTC.

This clonotype was recorded many times. The chain is built from TRBV6-2 or TRBV6-3 and TRBJ1-1; D possibly corresponds to TRBD1 (6 bases). CDR3 length: 12 residues. Trimming took off 2 bases at V and 6 bases at J, with 7 bases between the two ends. The germline V gene encodes CDR1 MNHEY and CDR2 SVGEGT. CDR3 protein: CASSYGGPEAFF. DNA of the CDR3: TGTGCCAGCAGTTACGGGGGCCCTGAAGCTTTCTTT.

This clonotype occurred many times. The V gene is TRBV6-1, the J gene TRBJ2-7, with 8 bases aligning to TRBD1. The CDR3 runs 15 residues. Looked up from germline, CDR1 is MNHNS and CDR2 is SASEGT. The J segment lost 2 bases and the V segment lost 5 bases, leaving 8 bases of the junction unmatched. The CDR3, as DNA: TGTGCCAGCAGTCCGACAGGGGCCCCGACCTACGAGCAGTACTTC. Protein: CASSPTGAPTYEQYF.

This clonotype came up many times. V and J are TRBV27 and TRBJ2-2; D perhaps matches TRBD1 (5 bases). The CDR3 is 17 amino acids. The germline V gene has CDR1 MNHEY and CDR2 SMNVEV (reference sequence). Trimming stripped 2 bases from V and 6 bases from J, with 19 bases between. In DNA, the CDR3 is TGTGCCAGCAGTTTAAATATTGACAGCCATCAGGCCGGGGAGCTGTTTTTT. Protein product: CASSLNIDSHQAGELFF.

This chain links TRBV5-8 with TRBJ2-3, with TRBD1 as a possible D gene (5 bases). This CDR3 has 18 amino acids. The ends were cut back, 2 bases at V and 0 bases at J, with 19 bases in the middle. In germline, CDR1 is SGHTS, CDR2 YDEGEE. The CDR3 here is CASSLGHTTQFSTDTQYF. The CDR3 nucleotides are TGTGCCAGCAGCTTAGGACATACAACTCAATTTAGCACAGATACGCAGTATTTT.

The chain joins TRBV12-3 or TRBV12-4 to TRBJ1-2; 7 nucleotides agree with TRBD1. J gave up 8 bases and V 2 bases, and 8 bases lay outside the gene matches. The CDR3 extends over 14 amino acids. The CDR3 protein is CASSLTQQGRGYTF. In DNA form, the CDR3 reads TGTGCCAGCAGTTTAACGCAACAGGGGCGAGGCTACACCTTC.

This clonotype was observed once. The gene calls are TRBV18 and TRBJ2-2; D not resolved. The V end was cut by 3 bases, the J end by 0 bases, with 5 bases between. This CDR3 has 14 amino acids. Germline values: CDR1 KGHSH, CDR2 LQKENI. Written as DNA, the CDR3 is TGTGCCAGCTCACCGAACACGAACACCGGGGAGCTGTTTTTT. Residues: CASSPNTNTGELFF.

This rearrangement joins TRBV20-1 to TRBJ1-1, with TRBD1 as a possible D gene (6 bases). The CDR3 is 13 residues long. Trimming removed 5 bases at V and 1 base at J, with 11 bases between. Germline V gives CDR1 DFQATT, CDR2 SNEGSKA (reference sequence). The CDR3 sequence: CSAPGEWNTEAFF. CDR3 DNA sequence: TGCAGTGCTCCAGGGGAGTGGAACACTGAAGCTTTCTTT.

This clonotype was recorded many times. This sequence joins TRBV2 and TRBJ2-5; D may be TRBD2 (5 bases). CDR1 and CDR2 (germline): SNHLY, FYNNEI. The CDR3 length is 15 residues. Trimming shortened V by 3 bases and J by 5 bases, and 16 bases separated the two germline ends. CDR3 in amino acids: CASSDNPAGEETQYF. The CDR3 bases are TGTGCCAGCAGTGATAATCCGGCCGGGGAGGAGACCCAGTACTTC.

This clonotype has a count of ten or more. The chain has TRBV6-5 and TRBJ2-5, with D tentatively TRBD1 (6 bases). Trimming took 0 bases from V and 5 from J, leaving 13 bases between them. Germline CDR1 reads MNHEY; CDR2 reads SVGAGI. The CDR3 runs 15 residues. CDR3 bases: TGTGCCAGCAGTTACTCGGGACACCTTGCTGAGACCCAGTACTTC. Its protein is CASSYSGHLAETQYF.

This clonotype was recorded many times. The V call is TRBV12-5, the J call TRBJ1-2, with unresolved D. The CDR3 loop spans 13 amino acids. Trimming removed 2 bases at V and 2 bases at J, with 6 bases between. CDR1 and CDR2 from the germline V gene are LGHNT and FRNRAP. CDR3 in DNA: TGTGCTAGTGGTTTGAACGGGAACTATGGCTACACCTTC. Translated: CASGLNGNYGYTF.

This clonotype was observed a handful of times. The chain carries TRBV30 and TRBJ2-2; D call uncertain. V was trimmed by 0 bases and J by 3 bases, leaving 8 bases between them. CDR3 length: 14 amino acids. The germline V gene encodes CDR1 GTSNPN and CDR2 SVGIG (reference sequence). The CDR3 reads CAWSVLPYTGELFF. CDR3 sequence (DNA): TGTGCCTGGAGTGTACTCCCCTACACCGGGGAGCTGTTTTTT.

This clonotype was found many times. This rearrangement joins TRBV6-2 or TRBV6-3 to TRBJ1-5, with D tentatively TRBD1 (6 bases). CDR3 length: 14 amino acids. V was trimmed by 5 bases and J by 9 bases, leaving 17 bases between them. Germline V lookup: CDR1 MNHEY, CDR2 SVGEGT. CDR3 nucleotides: TGTGCCAGCAGTCGAGGCCTACAGGGATGGCCCCAGCATTTT. Protein: CASSRGLQGWPQHF.

The chain couples TRBV11-2 to TRBJ2-2, with 7 bases fitting TRBD1. Germline loops: CDR1 SGHAT, CDR2 FQNNGV. The CDR3 is made up of 16 amino acids. Unmatched junction bases numbered 9, after V lost 8 bases and J lost 0 bases. CDR3 DNA: TGTGCCAGCTCACCTGGGACAGATACGAACACCGGGGAGCTGTTTTTT. It encodes CASSPGTDTNTGELFF.

This clonotype was observed at least ten times. The chain uses TRBV29-1 and TRBJ2-7, with 10 bases matching TRBD2. CDR3 length: 14 residues. Per germline, CDR1 SQVTM and CDR2 ANQGSEA. V lost 6 bases, J lost 3 bases, and 8 bases stayed unmatched. The CDR3 here is CSVVLAGSLYEQYF. CDR3 bases: TGCAGCGTAGTACTAGCGGGATCTCTCTACGAGCAGTACTTC.

This clonotype was counted many times. The chain recombines TRBV20-1 with TRBJ1-2, with a weak D call TRBD1 (5 bases). The CDR3 totals 11 residues. V lost 6 bases and J lost 4, with 9 bases in between. CDR1 and CDR2 from the germline V gene are DFQATT and SNEGSKA (reference sequence). CDR3 nucleotide sequence: TGCAGTGCCCAGGGCTCCTATGGCTACACCTTC. Translating gives CSAQGSYGYTF.

There are many counts of this clonotype. CDR3 protein: CASSLRTGAEDTF. CDR3 nucleotide sequence: TGTGCCAGCAGCCTACGGACAGGGGCCGAGGACACCTTC. The V and J genes are TRBV6-1 and TRBJ1-2, with 9 bases fitting TRBD1. The junction had 11 bases not matched to a gene; V was cut back by 6 bases and J by 12 bases. This CDR3 comprises 13 residues. The germline V gene encodes CDR1 MNHNS and CDR2 SASEGT.

This clonotype has more than one count but fewer than ten. The rearrangement joins TRBV6-2 or TRBV6-3 to TRBJ2-3; 8 bases match TRBD2. CDR1 is MNHEY, CDR2 SVGEGT, per germline. V shed 3 bases, J shed 0 bases, and the junction held 14 bases outside the gene matches. The CDR3 totals 19 residues. CDR3 DNA sequence: TGTGCCAGCAGTTATTCAACTGGCGGGAGGATAGGTAGCACAGATACGCAGTATTTT. This codes for CASSYSTGGRIGSTDTQYF.

This clonotype was seen more than once but under ten times. This sequence joins TRBV29-1 and TRBJ1-3; D perhaps matches TRBD1 (5 bases). Germline loops: CDR1 SQVTM, CDR2 ANQGSEA. V lost 4 bases, J lost 2 bases, and 9 bases lay in between. The CDR3 runs to 13 residues. This chain's CDR3 is CSVVWGAGNTIYF. The CDR3 DNA sequence: TGCAGCGTTGTTTGGGGGGCTGGAAACACCATATATTTT. Full variable domain (outside the CDR3, taken from reference TRBV29-1 and TRBJ1-3): SAVISQKPSRDICQRGTSLTIQCQVDSQVTMMFWYRQQPGQSLTLIATANQGSEATYESGFVIDKFPISRPNLTFSTLTVSNMSPEDSSIYLCSVVWGAGNTIYFGEGSWLTVV.

The sample holds many counts of this clonotype. The CDR3 sequence is CSAGGVVGTEAFF. The CDR3 nucleotides read TGCAGTGCTGGCGGGGTGGTGGGCACTGAAGCTTTCTTT. The V call is TRBV20-1, the J call TRBJ1-1; the D is unclear. CDR1 DFQATT and CDR2 SNEGSKA come from the germline V gene (reference sequence). V dropped 5 bases and J dropped 4 bases, with 14 bases sitting between them. The CDR3 runs 13 residues.

In this sample, this clonotype turned up many times. The chain links TRBV20-1 to TRBJ1-3, with D possibly being TRBD1 (5 bases). The CDR3 totals 13 residues. Trimming removed 2 bases from V and 2 bases from J, with 7 bases in between. From germline, CDR1 is DFQATT and CDR2 SNEGSKA (reference sequence). The CDR3 sequence: CSARWGTGNTIYF. In nucleotides, the CDR3 is TGCAGTGCTAGATGGGGGACTGGAAACACCATATATTTT.

This clonotype appeared many times. The genes are TRBV12-3 or TRBV12-4 and TRBJ2-5; TRBD2 is a possible D gene (6 bases). This CDR3 has 14 amino acids. Trimming shortened V by 1 base and J by 5 bases, and 11 bases separated the two germline ends. The CDR3 loop reads CASSLGRGFETQYF. The CDR3 region has the DNA TGTGCCAGCAGTTTAGGACGGGGGTTTGAGACCCAGTACTTC.

This clonotype has only a few counts. This chain connects TRBV6-5 to TRBJ2-7; D gene uncertain. Trimming took 5 bases from V and 5 from J, leaving 10 bases between them. The CDR3 extends over 12 amino acids. Germline loops: CDR1 MNHEY, CDR2 SVGAGI. The CDR3 DNA reads TGTGCCAGCAGTAACAGTATCCACGAGCAGTACTTC. It specifies CASSNSIHEQYF.

This clonotype was observed many times. The chain uses TRBV7-2 and TRBJ2-7; no clear D. This CDR3 has 13 residues. Germline V lookup: CDR1 SGHTA, CDR2 FQGNSA. Trimming shortened V by 2 bases and J by 2 bases, and 7 bases separated the two germline ends. In DNA form, the CDR3 reads TGTGCCAGCAGCTTACTGGCCACCTACGAGCAGTACTTC. Translating gives CASSLLATYEQYF. Filled out from reference TRBV7-2 and TRBJ2-7, the complete variable domain reads GAGVSQSPSNKVTEKGKDVELRCDPISGHTALYWYRQSLGQGLEFLIYFQGNSAPDKSGLPSDRFSAERTGGSVSTLTIQRTQQEDSAVYLCASSLLATYEQYFGPGTRLTVT.

This clonotype showed up many times. The rearrangement joins TRBV29-1 to TRBJ1-2; D is possibly TRBD1 (5 bases). Trimming stripped 2 bases from V and 8 bases from J, with 18 bases between. Germline V gene lookup returns CDR1 SQVTM and CDR2 ANQGSEA. The CDR3 is made up of 14 amino acids. CDR3 protein: CSVESLRGAEGYTF. The CDR3 nucleotides read TGCAGCGTTGAATCTTTACGGGGCGCGGAGGGCTACACCTTC.

This clonotype was seen many times. The rearrangement joins TRBV28 to TRBJ1-5; D gene unclear. This CDR3 is built from 16 residues. CDR1 MDHEN and CDR2 SYDVKM come from the germline V gene. The V gene lost 6 bases and the J gene lost 0 bases, with 15 bases spanning the gap. DNA for the CDR3: TGTGCCAGCAGGCTTGTGAGGAACCATAGCAATCAGCCCCAGCATTTT. Protein: CASRLVRNHSNQPQHF.

The chain joins TRBV30 to TRBJ2-7; 11 bases are a match to TRBD1. This CDR3 spans 14 amino acids. The V gene end was trimmed by 3 bases and the J gene end by 3 bases; junction bases not matched to a gene: 4. Germline-derived CDR1 and CDR2 are GTSNPN and SVGIG (reference sequence). The CDR3 region is CAWSGGQGVYEQYF. Here the CDR3 DNA reads TGTGCCTGGAGCGGGGGACAGGGGGTCTACGAGCAGTACTTC.